Listed below are T cell receptor beta chains from one sample, sequenced in a study of radiation and T cells in renal cell carcinoma. Sequencing was performed with immunoSEQ multiplex PCR; in TCRdb, only in-frame clones are kept and a portion is missing. The sample lists some 16,000 clones, roughly 57% occurring once. The sample was tumor tissue, taken from a patient whose treatment was nephrectomy without radiotherapy. These receptors came from a man between 35 and 55 years old with renal cell carcinoma. The CDR3 runs from the conserved cysteine through the conserved F or W. D genes are given only for firm matches.

TRBD1,TRBV6-6,CASSQNRGRPEAFF
-,TRBV6-6,CASNGAVSYEQYF
TRBD1,TRBV28,CASSVQGFNQPQHF
TRBD1,TRBV5-6,CASSSTGVSAYGYTF
-,TRBV6-1,CASSGFGETGELFF
-,TRBV28,CASSPTLGQYNEQFF
-,TRBV30,CASRRVDNSPLHF
-,TRBV6-5,CASSYGPGHEQYF
-,TRBV11-1,CASSLEGLTDTQYF
-,TRBV7-2,CASSLQQGSEKLFF
-,TRBV10-3,CAISPRKTEAFF
-,TRBV5-1,CASTSAGGYTEAFF
TRBD1,TRBV4-2,CASSHDDRASGNEQFF
TRBD2,TRBV19,CASSQGLAGVISGANVLTF
-,TRBV30,CASARGSTEAFF
TRBD2,TRBV5-4,CASSLRTSRSTDTQYF
TRBD1,TRBV7-9,CASSFRGRYEQYF
-,TRBV6-5,CASSLLVGGQPQHF